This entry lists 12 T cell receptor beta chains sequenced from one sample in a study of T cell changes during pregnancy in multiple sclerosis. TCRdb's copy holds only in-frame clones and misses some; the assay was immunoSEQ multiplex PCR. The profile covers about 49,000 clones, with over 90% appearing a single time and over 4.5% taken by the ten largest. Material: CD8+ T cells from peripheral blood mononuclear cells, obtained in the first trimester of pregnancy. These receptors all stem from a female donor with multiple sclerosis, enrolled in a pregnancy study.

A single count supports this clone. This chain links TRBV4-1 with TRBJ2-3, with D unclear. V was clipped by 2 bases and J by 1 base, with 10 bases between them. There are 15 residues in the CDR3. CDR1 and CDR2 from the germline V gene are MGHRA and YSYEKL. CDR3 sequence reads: CASSQPLRRTDTQYF. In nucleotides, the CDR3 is TGCGCCAGCAGCCAACCACTACGGCGCACAGATACGCAGTATTTT.

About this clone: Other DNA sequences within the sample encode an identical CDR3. The CDR3 DNA sequence: TGTGCCAGTAGTATGGGGGGGAACACTGAAGCTTTCTTT. It encodes CASSMGGNTEAFF. The chain links TRBV19 to TRBJ1-1, with D possibly matching TRBD1 (5 bases). In germline, CDR1 is LNHDA, CDR2 SQIVND (reference sequence). The V gene lost 3 bases and the J gene lost 1 base, with 6 bases spanning the gap. The CDR3 spans 13 residues. The complete variable domain, with remaining parts taken from reference TRBV19 and TRBJ1-1, reads DGGITQSPKYLFRKEGQNVTLSCEQNLNHDAMYWYRQDPGQGLRLIYYSQIVNDFQKGDIAEGYSVSREKKESFPLTVTSAQKNPTAFYLCASSMGGNTEAFFGQGTRLTVV.

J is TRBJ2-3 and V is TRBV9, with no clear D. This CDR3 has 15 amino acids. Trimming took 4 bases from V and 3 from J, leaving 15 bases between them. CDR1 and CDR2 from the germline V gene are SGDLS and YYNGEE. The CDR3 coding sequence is TGTGCCAGCAGCCTTCAATCCACCGGTACAGATACGCAGTATTTT. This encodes CASSLQSTGTDTQYF.

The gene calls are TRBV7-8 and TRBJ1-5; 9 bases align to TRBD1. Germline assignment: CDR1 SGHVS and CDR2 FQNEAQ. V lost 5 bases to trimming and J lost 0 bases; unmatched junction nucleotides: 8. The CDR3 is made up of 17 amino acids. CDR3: CASSLGQGGHSNQPQHF. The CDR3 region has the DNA TGTGCCAGCAGCCTGGGACAGGGAGGACATAGCAATCAGCCCCAGCATTTT.

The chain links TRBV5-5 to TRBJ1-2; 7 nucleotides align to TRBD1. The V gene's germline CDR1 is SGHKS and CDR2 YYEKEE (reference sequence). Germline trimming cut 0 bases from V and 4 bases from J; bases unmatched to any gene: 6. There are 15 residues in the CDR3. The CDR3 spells CASSLVRTGFYGYTF. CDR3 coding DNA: TGTGCCAGCAGCTTGGTGCGGACAGGTTTCTATGGCTACACCTTC.

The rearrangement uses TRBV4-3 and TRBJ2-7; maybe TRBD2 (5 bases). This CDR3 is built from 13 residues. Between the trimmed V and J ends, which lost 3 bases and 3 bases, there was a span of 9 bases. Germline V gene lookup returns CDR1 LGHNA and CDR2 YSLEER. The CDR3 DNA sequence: TGCGCCAGCAGCCAGACTATAGGCTACGAGCAGTACTTC. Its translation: CASSQTIGYEQYF.

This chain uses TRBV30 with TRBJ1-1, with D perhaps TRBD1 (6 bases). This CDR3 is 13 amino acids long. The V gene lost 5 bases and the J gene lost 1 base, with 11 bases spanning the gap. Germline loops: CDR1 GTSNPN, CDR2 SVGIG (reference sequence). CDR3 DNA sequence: TGTGCCTGGGGGGGACAACGGAACACTGAAGCTTTCTTT. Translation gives CAWGGQRNTEAFF. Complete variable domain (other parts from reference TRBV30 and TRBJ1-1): SQTIHQWPATLVQPVGSPLSLECTVEGTSNPNLYWYRQAAGRGLQLLFYSVGIGQISSEVPQNLSASRPQDRQFILSSKKLLLSDSGFYLCAWGGQRNTEAFFGQGTRLTVV.

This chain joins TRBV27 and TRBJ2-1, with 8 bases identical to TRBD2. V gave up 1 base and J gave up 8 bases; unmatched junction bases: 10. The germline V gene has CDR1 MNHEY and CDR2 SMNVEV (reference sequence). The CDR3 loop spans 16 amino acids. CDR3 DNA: TGTGCCAGCAGTTTATGGTCGGGAGGGCCTACGGATGAGCAGTTCTTC. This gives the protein CASSLWSGGPTDEQFF.

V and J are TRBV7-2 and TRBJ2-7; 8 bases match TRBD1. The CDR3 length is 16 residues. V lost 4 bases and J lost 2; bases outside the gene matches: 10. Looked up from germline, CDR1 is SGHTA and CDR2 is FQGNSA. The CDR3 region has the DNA TGTGCCAGCAGCTCGACCCCCGGGACAGGAACCTACGAGCAGTACTTC. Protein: CASSSTPGTGTYEQYF. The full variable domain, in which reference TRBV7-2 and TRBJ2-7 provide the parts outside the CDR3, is GAGVSQSPSNKVTEKGKDVELRCDPISGHTALYWYRQSLGQGLEFLIYFQGNSAPDKSGLPSDRFSAERTGGSVSTLTIQRTQQEDSAVYLCASSSTPGTGTYEQYFGPGTRLTVT.

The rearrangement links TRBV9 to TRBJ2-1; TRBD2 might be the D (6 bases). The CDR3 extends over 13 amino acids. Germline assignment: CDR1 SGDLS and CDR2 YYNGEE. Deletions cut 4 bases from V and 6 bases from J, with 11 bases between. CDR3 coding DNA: TGTGCCAGCAGCCTGGGACTCTTCAATGAGCAGTTCTTC. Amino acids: CASSLGLFNEQFF.

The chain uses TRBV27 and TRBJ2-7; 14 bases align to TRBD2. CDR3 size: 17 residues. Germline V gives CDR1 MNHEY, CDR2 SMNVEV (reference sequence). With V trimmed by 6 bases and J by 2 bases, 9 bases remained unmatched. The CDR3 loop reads CASRWTSGRFSPYEQYF. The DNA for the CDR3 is TGTGCCAGCAGATGGACTAGCGGGAGGTTTAGCCCCTACGAGCAGTACTTC.

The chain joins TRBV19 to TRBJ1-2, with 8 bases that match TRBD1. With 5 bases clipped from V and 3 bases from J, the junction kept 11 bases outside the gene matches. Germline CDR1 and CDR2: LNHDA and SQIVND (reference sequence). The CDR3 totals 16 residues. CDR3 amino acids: CASSLYAGTGDYGYTF. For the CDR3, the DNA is TGTGCCAGTAGTCTTTACGCCGGGACAGGCGACTATGGCTACACCTTC.